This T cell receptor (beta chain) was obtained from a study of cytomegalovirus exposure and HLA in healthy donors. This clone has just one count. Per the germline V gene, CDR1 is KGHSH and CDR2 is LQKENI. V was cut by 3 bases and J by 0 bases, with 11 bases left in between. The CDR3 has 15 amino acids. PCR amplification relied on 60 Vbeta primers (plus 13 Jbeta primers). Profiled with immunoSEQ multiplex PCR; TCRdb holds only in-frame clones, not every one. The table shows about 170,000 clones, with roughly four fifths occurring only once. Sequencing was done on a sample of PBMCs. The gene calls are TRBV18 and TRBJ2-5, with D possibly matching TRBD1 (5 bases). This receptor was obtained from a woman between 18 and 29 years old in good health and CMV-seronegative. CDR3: CASSPIDRYQETQYF. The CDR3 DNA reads TGTGCCAGCTCACCGATTGACAGATACCAAGAGACCCAGTACTTC. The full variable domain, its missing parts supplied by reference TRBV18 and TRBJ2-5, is NAGVMQNPRHLVRRRGQEARLRCSPMKGHSHVYWYRQLPEEGLKFMVYLQKENIIDESGMPKERFSAEFPKEGPSILRIQQVVRGDSAAYFCASSPIDRYQETQYFGPGTRLLVL.